This TCR beta chain is drawn from a study of shared clonotypes between healthy human individuals. Study-wide results and caveats: Generation probabilities were higher for clonotypes shared across all four sorted-subset donors than for unshared ones.

Note on this clone: As yet, its antigen is unknown.

Within Nashville, Tennessee resided all donors, each a Caucasian adult. V lost 3 bases to trimming and J lost 5 bases, with 11 bases between them. The CDR3 is made up of 15 amino acids. Germline V lookup: CDR1 ENHRY, CDR2 SYGVKD. TCRdb keeps only in-frame clones here, not all; method: immunoSEQ multiplex PCR. This sample carries 2 million to 2.5 million clones, almost 96% of them seen once, and the ten largest clones take 0.1% to 0.15%. This rearrangement joins TRBV10-3 to TRBJ1-6, with D uncertain. The specimen was naive CD4+ T cells sorted from blood. Subset here: CD45RA+ positively selected. This receptor was obtained from a man between 18 and 29 years old in good health. For the CDR3, the DNA is TGTGCCATCAGTGAAAGGGAGAGGGATAATTCACCCCTCCACTTT. This sequence encodes CAISERERDNSPLHF.